This TCR beta chain was recovered during a study of blood T cell repertoires in COVID-19. Study information: From the United States, Italy and Spain came samples of acute and convalescent COVID-19.

Regarding this clone: The same CDR3 can be traced to other DNA sequences in this sample.

Under the authors' procedure: Reference gene primer amplification gave nucleated cell count estimates. Method: immunoSEQ multiplex PCR; TCRdb's copy keeps in-frame clones and lacks some. V and J calls and clone size are given by that table; D and trimming were obtained from the DNA. Here the sample spans about 69,000 clones, around 80% being singletons. Sequenced material: peripheral blood. The sequence was obtained from a woman at least 80 years old with acute or convalescent COVID-19.

The CDR3 loop reads CASSFQGYEQYF. CDR3 DNA: TGCGCCAGCAGCTTCCAGGGATACGAGCAGTACTTC. V gene TRBV5-1 combines with J gene TRBJ2-7; D possibly corresponds to TRBD1 (5 bases). From germline, CDR1 is SGHRS and CDR2 YFSETQ. V shed 2 bases and J shed 4 bases, with 7 bases lying between them. The CDR3 is 12 residues long.